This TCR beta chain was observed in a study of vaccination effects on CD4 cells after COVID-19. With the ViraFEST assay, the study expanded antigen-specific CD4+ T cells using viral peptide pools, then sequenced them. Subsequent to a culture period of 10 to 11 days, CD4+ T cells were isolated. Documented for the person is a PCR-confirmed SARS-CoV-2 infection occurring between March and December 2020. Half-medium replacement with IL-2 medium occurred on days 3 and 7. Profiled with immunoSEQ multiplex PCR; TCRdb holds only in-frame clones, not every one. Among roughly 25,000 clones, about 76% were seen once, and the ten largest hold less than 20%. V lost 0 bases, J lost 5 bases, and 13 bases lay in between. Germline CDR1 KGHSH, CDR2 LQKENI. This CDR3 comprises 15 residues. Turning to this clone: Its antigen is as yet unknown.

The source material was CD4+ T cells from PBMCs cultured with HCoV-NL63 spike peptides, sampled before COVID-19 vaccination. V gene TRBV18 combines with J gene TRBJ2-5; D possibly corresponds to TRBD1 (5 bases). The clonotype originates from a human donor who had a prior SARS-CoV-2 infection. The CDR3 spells CASSPPGREGETQYF. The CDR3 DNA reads TGTGCCAGCTCACCACCGGGCAGGGAAGGGGAGACCCAGTACTTC.